This TCR beta chain was identified during a study of regulatory T cells in long-lasting Graves disease (dated by TCRdb to the early 2020s). General notes on the study: Antithyroid drugs had been taken for less than 3 months by newly diagnosed Graves' disease patients. Peripheral blood TCR sequencing and RNA sequencing compared persistent Graves' disease patients with newly diagnosed Graves' disease patients. The study took place in China and was registered as a clinical trial. A total of 35 or so samples were covered by TCR sequencing, comprising approximately 13 persistent and roughly 20 newly diagnosed Graves' disease patients.

This clonotype was observed at least ten times. Its antigen is currently not known. No much larger clone is present one base from it, and per-base qualities are unavailable. The sample's time point label, decoded: newly diagnosed GD, antithyroid drugs for less than 3 months. For both TCR sequencing and RNA sequencing, RNA was extracted from PBMCs in TRIzol. Graves' disease was diagnosed according to American Thyroid Association guidelines. The patients came from an endocrinology department in Xi'an, China. From each patient, about 9 milliliters of peripheral blood was collected into an EDTA anticoagulant tube. Ficoll Paque Plus density gradient separation was used to isolate PBMCs, and no further T cell sorting was performed. An Agilent 2100 Bioanalyzer and agarose gel were used to check RNA quality, and a NanoDrop 2000 was used to measure RNA concentration. What the authors observed across the whole study: The study examined only peripheral blood because the primary lesion, thyroid tissue, could not be accessed. The small sample size was acknowledged by the authors as a limitation that may reduce accuracy. Sequencing and analysis were restricted to the TCR beta chain. A larger number of public clonotypes was shared among persistent patients (about 2,700) than among newly diagnosed patients (roughly 930). Lower TCR Shannon entropy and fewer highly expanded clones were observed in persistent Graves' disease patients than in newly diagnosed patients, which suggested clonal expansion.

Library generation was performed with multiplex PCR. Sequenced on an Illumina HiSeq 4000. CDR3 regions were amplified by Arm-PCR with iRepertoire HTBI primers to construct TCR beta libraries. PCR products were gel purified before sequencing. Regarding the original processing steps: Across samples, about 64 TRBV and 14 TRBJ segments were identified and used for gene usage analysis of CDR3 amino acid clonotypes. COPE and FqMerger were used to merge filtered high-quality paired reads into contigs. BLAST was used to align contigs to IMGT TRBV, TRBD and TRBJ reference genes, and CDR3 was defined according to IMGT. Highly expanded clones were defined as clonotypes with a frequency above 0.1%. Repertoire diversity was measured by Shannon entropy, and V-J evenness by the Gini coefficient. Public clonotypes were defined as clonotypes shared by more than one individual. The raw public reads went through TCRdb reprocessing: fastp at Q25, MiXCR clone calling, in-frame beta chains kept. Each CDR3 protein gets just one entry, which takes the most common genes and DNA from the rows behind it. The V and J calls come from TCRdb's annotation, not from the publication. The sample profile shows a few hundred thousand distinct CDR3 sequences; roughly 14% of them were found once. Roughly a tenth of the sample belongs to the ten largest clones.

The sample was also reused in another study, on T cells in Graves' hyperthyroidism and ophthalmopathy. As the second paper documents: A patient counted as having stable Graves' hyperthyroidism if no progression to ophthalmopathy occurred over 18 months of follow-up. Hyperthyroidism patients were newly diagnosed, with disease duration under 2 months, and aged 18 to 65 years. Any patient with an uncontrolled infection, another autoimmune disease, pregnancy or lactation was excluded. Diagnoses relied on clinical symptoms, serum thyroxine and TRAb, thyroid ultrasound and orbital computed tomography. For the first round of RT-PCR on the TCR CDR3, the HTBI primer set was used together with the Qiagen OneStep RT-PCR kit. Blood samples also contained most of the expanded thyroid clonotypes (frequency above 0.001), which suggests that blood repertoires may reflect thyroid immune responses. Ophthalmopathy was separated from stable hyperthyroidism by a 13 V-J signature model, with approximately 85% sensitivity and about 81% specificity obtained in cross-validation and 80%/75% obtained in testing. In validation, the model predicted progression to ophthalmopathy with 55% to 71% sensitivity and 72% to 85% specificity, a median of approximately 6.7 months before onset. TCR V-J signatures able to tell the groups apart were searched for in a discovery cohort of more than 90 patients, of whom 40 to 45 had Graves' ophthalmopathy and some 60 had stable Graves' hyperthyroidism. Whether ophthalmopathy could be predicted prospectively was tested in an independent validation cohort made up of under 20 hyperthyroidism patients plus 17 patients who later progressed to ophthalmopathy. The 75 to 100 discovery patients were randomly divided into training and test sets at a 7:3 ratio. In over five Graves' hyperthyroidism patients, the study also compared T-cell repertoires from thyroid tissue with T-cell repertoires from blood. After blood sampling, hyperthyroidism patients were treated with methimazole at a starting dose of 30 mg daily, and ophthalmopathy patients were treated with high-dose intravenous methylprednisolone. Libraries were constructed in a second round of multiplex PCR, after which size selection and purification were performed. Sequencing of the libraries was done on an Illumina HiSeq2000 using paired-end 100 bp reads. SOAPnuke was used to process the raw data, removing reads that contained adapters or uncalled bases, had a mean Phred below 15, or lacked an exact match to the constant primer or identifier. High-quality paired reads were merged with COPE v1.2.5, and unique nucleotide sequences were defined as clonotypes. Clonotypes were aligned to IMGT TRBV, TRBD and TRBJ reference segments using MiTCR v1.1. The analysis was restricted to V-J combinations with a frequency above 0.0001, which together covered around 99% of the repertoires. A TCS score was defined as the ratio of F50 (clonal expansion) to E x V (chaos), with BLOSUM62-based TCRdist applied between CDR3 peptides within each V-J. Welch's t-statistics and random forest reduced 500 to 550 V-J features to 13, which were used in a naive Bayes classifier (R e1071). Sample size was not statistically predetermined, and blinding of investigators to group allocation was not performed. The paper describes TCR Vbeta CDR3 sequencing of fewer than 150 peripheral blood samples, made up of about 41 ophthalmopathy patients, roughly 72 hyperthyroidism patients and roughly 17 progressor patients.

The sequence was obtained from a man aged 30 to 45 with Graves disease. Donor details come from another sample of the same person, matched by shared clones. The starting material was peripheral blood mononuclear cells (PBMCs), obtained at new diagnosis, from a patient treated with antithyroid drugs.

The bases are TGTGCCAGCAGTGAAGCCGGAATGAACACCGGGGAGCTGTTTTTT. It translates to CASSEAGMNTGELFF. The chain uses TRBV2 and TRBJ2-2; the D gene is not confidently resolved. From the cysteine through the phenylalanine, the CDR3 covers 15 amino acids. The only DNA kept is the CDR3, 45 bases in frame from the first base. V and J lose 0 bases and 1 base, and a span of 6 bases separates them. According to the germline V gene, CDR1 reads SNHLY and CDR2 reads FYNNEI.